These 11 T cell receptor beta chains came from one sample sequenced in a study of CD8 T cells in acute hepatitis C reinfection (dated by TCRdb to the early 2020s). What the time point label conveys for this sample: naive CD8 control sorted from an acute-time-point sample. Library preparation employed the immunoSEQ multiplex PCR assay. Here the immuneACCESS table is served through TCRdb, limited to in-frame sequences with V and J called. Missing clones are a known gap in these copies; in checked studies unresolved V genes cover under half, and the rest lacks a known reason. The sample yields about 40,000 clones; 80% to 90% were counted once. Roughly 9.7% of the sample lies in the top ten. The sample was naive CD8+ T cells from PBMCs. Per the publication, the cell subset or site label means: sorted total naive CD45RO-negative CD8+ T cells. The source is a woman in her late teens or twenties who spontaneously cleared hepatitis C infection.

The J gene is TRBJ1-1, the V gene TRBV9; D unresolved. This CDR3 is 12 amino acids long. CDR1 is SGDLS, CDR2 YYNGEE, per germline. Deletions cut 3 bases from V and 4 bases from J, with 7 bases between. CDR3 residues: CASSGESTEAFF. Here the CDR3 DNA reads TGTGCCAGCAGCGGAGAGAGCACTGAAGCTTTCTTT.

V is TRBV27 and J is TRBJ2-2, with 7 bases identical to TRBD1. This CDR3 comprises 16 residues. CDR1 and CDR2 (germline): MNHEY, SMNVEV (reference sequence). V was clipped by 5 bases and J by 4 bases; unmatched bases: 10. The DNA of the CDR3 is TGTGCCAGCAGTGTAATGACAGGGAGTCCCACCGGGGAGCTGTTTTTT. Amino acid sequence: CASSVMTGSPTGELFF.

CDR3 DNA: TGTGCCAGCAGCTTAAGACTGGGGAACACCGGGGAGCTGTTTTTT. Protein: CASSLRLGNTGELFF. V gene TRBV7-9 combines with J gene TRBJ2-2; D unclear. Germline assignment: CDR1 SEHNR and CDR2 FQNEAQ (reference sequence). With 2 bases removed from V and 1 base from J, the gap between germline ends came to 8 bases. The CDR3 runs to 15 residues.

CDR3 DNA: TGTGCCAGCTCACCACCGGTTGGGGAGCCCTACGAGCAGTACTTC. Its protein product is CASSPPVGEPYEQYF. The chain combines TRBV18 with TRBJ2-7; D may be TRBD2 (5 bases). V was clipped by 0 bases and J by 2 bases, with 11 bases between them. Germline V gives CDR1 KGHSH, CDR2 LQKENI. This CDR3 contains 15 residues.

J is TRBJ1-2 and V is TRBV30, with D hard to call. The germline CDR1 and CDR2 sequences are GTSNPN and SVGIG (reference sequence). The ends were cut back, 4 bases at V and 4 bases at J, with 22 bases in the middle. This CDR3 is built from 16 residues. CDR3 DNA: TGTGCCTGGATAATGGGCAGGATTCCTTCGAGCTATGGCTACACCTTC. Translation gives CAWIMGRIPSSYGYTF.

This clone was seen more than once but under ten times. This chain links TRBV9 with TRBJ2-7; 8 positions match TRBD2. Germline CDR1 and CDR2: SGDLS and YYNGEE. With 0 bases clipped from V and 2 bases from J, the junction kept 4 bases outside the gene matches. The CDR3 totals 15 residues. CDR3 loop: CASSVGAGAPYEQYF. CDR3 in DNA: TGTGCCAGCAGCGTAGGAGCGGGAGCCCCCTACGAGCAGTACTTC.

The CDR3 spells CASSPTRENEQYF. Written as DNA, the CDR3 is TGTGCCAGCAGCCCGACGAGGGAAAACGAGCAGTACTTC. The gene calls are TRBV7-9 and TRBJ2-7, with a tentative D call TRBD2 (5 bases). Germline loops: CDR1 SEHNR, CDR2 FQNEAQ (reference sequence). The CDR3 length is 13 residues. V gave up 5 bases and J gave up 5 bases, with 13 bases separating them.

This chain uses TRBV27 with TRBJ2-1; D gene ambiguous. This CDR3 region has 12 residues. Germline V gives CDR1 MNHEY, CDR2 SMNVEV (reference sequence). Trimming pared 2 bases from V and 7 bases from J, leaving 6 bases between. The CDR3 bases are TGTGCCAGCAGTTTAATAGGGAATGAGCAGTTCTTC. Translating gives CASSLIGNEQFF.

V usage is TRBV25-1 and J usage is TRBJ2-7; tentative D call: TRBD1 (6 bases). Germline CDR1 MGHDK, CDR2 SYGVNS. The length of the CDR3 is 14 residues. V dropped 8 bases and J dropped 3 bases, with 17 bases sitting between them. The CDR3 sequence is CASQPTGHSYEQYF. Written as DNA, the CDR3 is TGTGCCAGCCAACCAACAGGGCATAGCTACGAGCAGTACTTC.

This clone was observed a handful of times. The chain recombines TRBV7-9 with TRBJ2-1, with D unclear. The CDR3 has 14 residues. Germline V lookup: CDR1 SEHNR, CDR2 FQNEAQ (reference sequence). V was trimmed by 1 base and J by 5 bases, leaving 9 bases between them. The CDR3 loop reads CASSLGGLHNEQFF. In DNA, the CDR3 is TGTGCCAGCAGCTTAGGAGGTCTTCACAATGAGCAGTTCTTC.

This clone was detected only once. The chain combines TRBV5-1 with TRBJ2-1, with no clear D. Per the germline V gene, CDR1 is SGHRS and CDR2 is YFSETQ. CDR3 size: 16 residues. The V gene lost 2 bases and the J gene lost 5 bases, with 17 bases spanning the gap. DNA for the CDR3: TGCGCCAGCAGCTTCGACGAAAGGCAGGTAGACAATGAGCAGTTCTTC. This translates into CASSFDERQVDNEQFF.